This TCR beta chain was identified during a study of blood T cell repertoires in COVID-19. Only a few counts were recorded for this clone. CDR1 SGHNT and CDR2 YENEEA come from the germline V gene. The CDR3 covers 19 residues. V dropped 6 bases and J dropped 0; count of bases not matched to a gene: 16. Profiled with immunoSEQ multiplex PCR; TCRdb holds only in-frame clones, not every one. Here the sample spans under 150,000 clones, around 84% being singletons. Participants' reported clinical history set cohort assignment. The sample was PBMCs or T cells enriched from blood (not recorded which). The source of this sequence is a woman aged 45-59 years who had been exposed to COVID-19. The chain uses TRBV11-3 and TRBJ1-5; 8 bases are a match to TRBD1. CDR3 in DNA: TGTGCCAGCAGATTTGGACAGGGCCCCGTCACCAATAGCAATCAGCCCCAGCATTTT. Protein sequence: CASRFGQGPVTNSNQPQHF. Complete variable domain (other parts from reference TRBV11-3 and TRBJ1-5): EAGVVQSPRYKIIEKKQPVAFWCNPISGHNTLYWYLQNLGQGPELLIRYENEEAVDDSQLPKDRFSAERLKGVDSTLKIQPAELGDSAVYLCASRFGQGPVTNSNQPQHFGDGTRLSIL.